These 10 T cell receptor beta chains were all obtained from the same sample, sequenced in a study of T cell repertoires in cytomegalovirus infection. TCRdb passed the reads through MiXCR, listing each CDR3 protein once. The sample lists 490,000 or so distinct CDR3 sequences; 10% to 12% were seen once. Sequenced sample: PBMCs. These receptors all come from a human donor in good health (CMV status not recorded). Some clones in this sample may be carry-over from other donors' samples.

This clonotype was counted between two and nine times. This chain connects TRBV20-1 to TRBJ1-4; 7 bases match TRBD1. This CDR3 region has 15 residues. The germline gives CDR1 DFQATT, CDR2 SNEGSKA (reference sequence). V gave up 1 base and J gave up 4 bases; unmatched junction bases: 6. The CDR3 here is CSARGDSTFNEKLFF. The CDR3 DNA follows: TGCAGTGCTAGAGGGGACAGTACATTTAATGAAAAACTGTTTTTT.

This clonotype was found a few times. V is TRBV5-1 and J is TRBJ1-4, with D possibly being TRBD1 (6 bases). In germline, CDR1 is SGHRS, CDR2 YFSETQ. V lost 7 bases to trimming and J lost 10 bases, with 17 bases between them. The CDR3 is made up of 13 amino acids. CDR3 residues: CASGDRRLGKLFF. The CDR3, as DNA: TGCGCCAGCGGAGACAGGCGTCTAGGAAAACTGTTTTTT.

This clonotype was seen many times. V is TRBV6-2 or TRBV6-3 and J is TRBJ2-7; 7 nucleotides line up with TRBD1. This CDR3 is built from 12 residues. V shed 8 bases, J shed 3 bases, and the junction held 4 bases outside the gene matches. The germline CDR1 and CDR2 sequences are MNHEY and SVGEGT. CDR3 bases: TGTGCCAGCGGGACAGCTCTCTACGAGCAGTACTTC. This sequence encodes CASGTALYEQYF.

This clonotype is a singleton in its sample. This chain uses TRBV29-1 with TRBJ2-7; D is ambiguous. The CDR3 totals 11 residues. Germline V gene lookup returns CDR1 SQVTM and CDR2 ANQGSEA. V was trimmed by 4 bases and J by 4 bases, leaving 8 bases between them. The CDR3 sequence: CSVGTRYEQYF. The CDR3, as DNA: TGCAGCGTTGGTACAAGATACGAGCAGTACTTC.

DNA for the CDR3: TGCGCCAGCAGCTTGGCGGCAGGGGCTGACTATGGCTACACCTTC. Translated: CASSLAAGADYGYTF. This chain joins TRBV5-1 and TRBJ1-2, with D possibly TRBD1 on 6 matching bases. The CDR3 consists of 15 residues. Germline assignment: CDR1 SGHRS and CDR2 YFSETQ. V was trimmed by 0 bases and J by 3 bases, leaving 12 bases between them. The full variable domain, completed using reference TRBV5-1 and TRBJ1-2, is KAGVTQTPRYLIKTRGQQVTLSCSPISGHRSVSWYQQTPGQGLQFLFEYFSETQRNKGNFPGRFSGRQFSNSRSEMNVSTLELGDSALYLCASSLAAGADYGYTFGSGTRLTVV.

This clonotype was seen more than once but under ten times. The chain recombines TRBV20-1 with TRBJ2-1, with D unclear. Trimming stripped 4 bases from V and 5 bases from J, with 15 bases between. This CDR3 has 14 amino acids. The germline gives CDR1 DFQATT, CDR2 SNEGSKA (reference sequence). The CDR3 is CSAKPAPGDNEQFF. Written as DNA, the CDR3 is TGCAGTGCTAAACCCGCTCCGGGCGACAATGAGCAGTTCTTC.

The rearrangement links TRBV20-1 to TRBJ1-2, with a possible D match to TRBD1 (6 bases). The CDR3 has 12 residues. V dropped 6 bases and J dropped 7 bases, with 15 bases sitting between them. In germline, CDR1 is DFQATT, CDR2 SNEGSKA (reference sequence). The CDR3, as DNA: TGCAGTGCGGGGGGGGCTGGGAGTGGCTACACCTTC. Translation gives CSAGGAGSGYTF.

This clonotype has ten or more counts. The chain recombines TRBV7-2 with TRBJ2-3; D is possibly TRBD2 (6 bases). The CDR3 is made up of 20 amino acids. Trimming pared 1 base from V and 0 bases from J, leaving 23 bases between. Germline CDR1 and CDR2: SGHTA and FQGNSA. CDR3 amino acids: CASSLGVGTFLAASTDTQYF. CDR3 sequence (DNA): TGTGCCAGCAGCTTAGGCGTGGGGACTTTCCTTGCAGCAAGCACAGATACGCAGTATTTT.

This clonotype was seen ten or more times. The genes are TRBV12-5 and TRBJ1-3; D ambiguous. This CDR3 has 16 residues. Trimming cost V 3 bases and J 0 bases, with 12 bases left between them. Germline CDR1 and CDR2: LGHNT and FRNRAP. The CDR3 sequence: CASGLRTGISGNTIYF. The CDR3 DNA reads TGTGCTAGTGGTTTAAGGACGGGAATCTCTGGAAACACCATATATTTT.

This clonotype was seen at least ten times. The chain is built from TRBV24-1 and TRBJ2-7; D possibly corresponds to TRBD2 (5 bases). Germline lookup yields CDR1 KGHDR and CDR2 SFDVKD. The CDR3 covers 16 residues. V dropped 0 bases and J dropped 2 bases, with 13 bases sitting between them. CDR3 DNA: TGTGCCACCAGTGATTTGACGGGATTACCCACCTACGAGCAGTACTTC. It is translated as CATSDLTGLPTYEQYF.